This TCR beta chain was profiled in a study of T cell changes during pregnancy in multiple sclerosis. Between the trimmed V and J ends, which lost 10 bases and 4 bases, there was a span of 10 bases. This CDR3 has 11 amino acids. Germline assignment: CDR1 LNHDA and CDR2 SQIVND (reference sequence). Repertoires were generated with immunoSEQ multiplex PCR, while TCRdb's copy carries only in-frame clones and drops some. The sample comprises some 70,000 clones, roughly 90% of which are singletons, and roughly 3.7% rests with the top ten. Sample: peripheral blood, taken after pregnancy. This sequence joins TRBV19 and TRBJ1-1; D is ambiguous. The origin of this receptor is a female donor in good health, enrolled as a control in a pregnancy study. The CDR3 DNA reads as TGTGCCACGTCGGGTGCCACTGAAGCTTTCTTT. This codes for CATSGATEAFF.